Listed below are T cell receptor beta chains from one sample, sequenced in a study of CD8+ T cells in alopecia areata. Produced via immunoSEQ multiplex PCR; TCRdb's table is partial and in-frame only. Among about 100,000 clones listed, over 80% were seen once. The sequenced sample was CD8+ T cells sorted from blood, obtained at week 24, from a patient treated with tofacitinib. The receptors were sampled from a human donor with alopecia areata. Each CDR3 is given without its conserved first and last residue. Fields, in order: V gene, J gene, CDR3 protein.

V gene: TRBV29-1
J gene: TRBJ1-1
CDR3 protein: SVGAGINTEAF

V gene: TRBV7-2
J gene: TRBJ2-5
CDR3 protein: ASSLTAGSVETQY

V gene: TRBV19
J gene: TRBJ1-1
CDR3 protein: ASSGWDSGNTEAF

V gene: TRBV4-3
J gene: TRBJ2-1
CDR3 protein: ASSQGLAGGPRNEQF

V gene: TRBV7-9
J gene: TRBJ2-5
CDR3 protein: ASSYLDSRETQY

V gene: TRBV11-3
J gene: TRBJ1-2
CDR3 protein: ASSETGMEGYT

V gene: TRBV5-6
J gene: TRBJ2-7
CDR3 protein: ASSSDSGAPTYEQY

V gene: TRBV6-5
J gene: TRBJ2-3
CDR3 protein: ASKVWDTQY

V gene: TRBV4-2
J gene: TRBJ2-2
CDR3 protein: ASSQDGGSGGELF

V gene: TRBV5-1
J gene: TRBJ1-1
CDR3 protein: ASSPQGTEAF

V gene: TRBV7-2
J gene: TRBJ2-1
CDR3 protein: ASSPLLDYNEQF

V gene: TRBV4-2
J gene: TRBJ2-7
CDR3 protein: ASSLGTSGADPGEQY

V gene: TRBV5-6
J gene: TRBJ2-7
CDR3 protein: ASSLDRNYEQY

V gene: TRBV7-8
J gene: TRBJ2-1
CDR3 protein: ASSLDGSYNEQF

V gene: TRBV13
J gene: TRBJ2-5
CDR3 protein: ASSPPVAETQY

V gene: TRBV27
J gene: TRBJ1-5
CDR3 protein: ASSLSRTGGQPQH

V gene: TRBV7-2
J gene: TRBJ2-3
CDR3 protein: ASSLVPGDYTQY